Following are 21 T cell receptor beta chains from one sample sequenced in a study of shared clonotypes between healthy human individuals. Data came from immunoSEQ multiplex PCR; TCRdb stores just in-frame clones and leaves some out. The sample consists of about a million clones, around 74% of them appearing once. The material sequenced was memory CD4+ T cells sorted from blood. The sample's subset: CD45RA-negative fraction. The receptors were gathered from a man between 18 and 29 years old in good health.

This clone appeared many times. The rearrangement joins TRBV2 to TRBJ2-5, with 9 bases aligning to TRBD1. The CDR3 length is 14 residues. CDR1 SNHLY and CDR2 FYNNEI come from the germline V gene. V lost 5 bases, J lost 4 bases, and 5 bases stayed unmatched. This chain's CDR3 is CASSLQGARETQYF. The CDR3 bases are TGTGCCAGCAGTCTACAGGGGGCCCGAGAGACCCAGTACTTC. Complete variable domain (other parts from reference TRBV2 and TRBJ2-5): EPEVTQTPSHQVTQMGQEVILRCVPISNHLYFYWYRQILGQKVEFLVSFYNNEISEKSEIFDDQFSVERPDGSNFTLKIRSTKLEDSAMYFCASSLQGARETQYFGPGTRLLVL.

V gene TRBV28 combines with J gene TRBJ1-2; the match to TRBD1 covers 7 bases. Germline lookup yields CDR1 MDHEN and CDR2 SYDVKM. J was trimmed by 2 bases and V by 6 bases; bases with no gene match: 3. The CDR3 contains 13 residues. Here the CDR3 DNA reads TGTGCCAGCAGGTTGACAGGGAACTATGGCTACACCTTC. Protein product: CASRLTGNYGYTF.

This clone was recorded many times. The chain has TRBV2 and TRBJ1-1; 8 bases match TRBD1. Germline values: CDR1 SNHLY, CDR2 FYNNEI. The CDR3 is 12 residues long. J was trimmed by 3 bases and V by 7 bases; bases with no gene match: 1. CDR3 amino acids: CASNRGDTEAFF. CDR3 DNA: TGTGCCAGCAACAGGGGGGACACTGAAGCTTTCTTT.

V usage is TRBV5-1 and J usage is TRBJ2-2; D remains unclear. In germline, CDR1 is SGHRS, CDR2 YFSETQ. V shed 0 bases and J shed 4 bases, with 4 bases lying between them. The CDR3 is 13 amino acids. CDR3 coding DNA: TGCGCCAGCAGCTTGGCGGTCACCGGGGAGCTGTTTTTT. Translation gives CASSLAVTGELFF.

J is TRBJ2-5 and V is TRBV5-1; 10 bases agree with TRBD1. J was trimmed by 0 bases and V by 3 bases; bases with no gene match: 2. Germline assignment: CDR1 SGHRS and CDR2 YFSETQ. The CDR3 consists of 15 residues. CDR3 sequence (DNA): TGCGCCAGCAGCTCGACAGGGGGCAACCAAGAGACCCAGTACTTC. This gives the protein CASSSTGGNQETQYF.

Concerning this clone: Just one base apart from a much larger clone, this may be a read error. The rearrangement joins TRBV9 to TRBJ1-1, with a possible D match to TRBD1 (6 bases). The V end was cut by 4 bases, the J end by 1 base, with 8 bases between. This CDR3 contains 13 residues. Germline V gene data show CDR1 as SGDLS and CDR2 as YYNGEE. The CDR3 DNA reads TGTGCCAGCAGCAAGGGACAGAACACTGAAGCTTTCTTT. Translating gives CASSKGQNTEAFF.

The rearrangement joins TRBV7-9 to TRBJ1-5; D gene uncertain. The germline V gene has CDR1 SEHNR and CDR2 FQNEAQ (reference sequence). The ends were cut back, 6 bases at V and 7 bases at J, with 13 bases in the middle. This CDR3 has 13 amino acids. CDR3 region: CASSPQGLQPQHF. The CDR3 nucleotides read TGTGCCAGCAGTCCCCAAGGGCTCCAGCCCCAGCATTTT.

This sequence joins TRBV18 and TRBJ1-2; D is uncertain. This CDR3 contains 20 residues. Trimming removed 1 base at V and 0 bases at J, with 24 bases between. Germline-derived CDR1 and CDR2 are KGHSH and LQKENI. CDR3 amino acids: CASSPRPGSGPPTANYGYTF. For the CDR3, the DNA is TGTGCCAGCTCACCACGACCGGGGTCAGGACCCCCTACAGCTAACTATGGCTACACCTTC.

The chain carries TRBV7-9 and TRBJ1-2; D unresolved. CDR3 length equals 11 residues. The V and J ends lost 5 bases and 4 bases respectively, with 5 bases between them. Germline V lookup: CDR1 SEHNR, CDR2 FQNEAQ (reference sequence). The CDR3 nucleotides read TGTGCCAGCAGCCAAGGCTATGGCTACACCTTC. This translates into CASSQGYGYTF.

This CDR3 reads CASSFHGSLDTQYF. The CDR3 DNA reads as TGTGCCAGCAGTTTCCACGGTTCTTTAGATACGCAGTATTTT. The chain has TRBV27 and TRBJ2-3, with no clear D. The V end was cut by 3 bases, the J end by 5 bases, with 12 bases between. Germline assignment: CDR1 MNHEY and CDR2 SMNVEV (reference sequence). The CDR3 runs to 14 residues.

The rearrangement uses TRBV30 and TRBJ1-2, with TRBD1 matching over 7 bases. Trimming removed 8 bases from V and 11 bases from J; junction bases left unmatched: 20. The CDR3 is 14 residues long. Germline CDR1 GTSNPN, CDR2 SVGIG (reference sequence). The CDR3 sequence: CAGDRTGKSSLYTF. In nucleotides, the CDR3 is TGTGCCGGAGATCGGACAGGAAAAAGCTCTTTATACACCTTC.

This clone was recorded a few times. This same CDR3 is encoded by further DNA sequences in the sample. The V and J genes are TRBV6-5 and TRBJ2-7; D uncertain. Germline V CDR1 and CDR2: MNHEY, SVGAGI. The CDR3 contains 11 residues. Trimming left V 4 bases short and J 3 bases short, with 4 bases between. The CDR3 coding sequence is TGTGCCAGCAGTTTCAGCTACGAGCAGTACTTC. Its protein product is CASSFSYEQYF.

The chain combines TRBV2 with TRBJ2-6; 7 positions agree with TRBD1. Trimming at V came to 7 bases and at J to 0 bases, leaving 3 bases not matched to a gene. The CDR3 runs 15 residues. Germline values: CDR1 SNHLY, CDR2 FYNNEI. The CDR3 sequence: CASTRDSSGANVLTF. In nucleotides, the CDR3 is TGTGCCAGCACTAGGGACAGCTCTGGGGCCAACGTCCTGACTTTC.

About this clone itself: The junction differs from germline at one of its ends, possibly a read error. For the CDR3, the DNA is TGTGCCTGGAGGGGAAACTCTGGCTACACCTTC. It yields the protein CAWRGNSGYTF. The chain links TRBV30 to TRBJ1-2; no clear D gene. This CDR3 spans 11 amino acids. Germline V CDR1 and CDR2: GTSNPN, SVGIG (reference sequence).

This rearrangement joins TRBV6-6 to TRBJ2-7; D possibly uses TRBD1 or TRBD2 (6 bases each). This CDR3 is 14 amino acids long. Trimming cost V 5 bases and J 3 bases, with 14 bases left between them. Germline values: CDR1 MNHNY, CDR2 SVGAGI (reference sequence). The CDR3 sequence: CASSPRGAHYEQYF. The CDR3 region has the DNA TGTGCCAGCAGTCCTAGGGGGGCTCACTACGAGCAGTACTTC.

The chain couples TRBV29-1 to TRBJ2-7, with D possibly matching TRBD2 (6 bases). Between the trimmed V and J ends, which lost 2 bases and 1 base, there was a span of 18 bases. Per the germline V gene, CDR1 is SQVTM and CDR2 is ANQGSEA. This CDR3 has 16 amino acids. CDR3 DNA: TGCAGCGTTGAATTTGGCCCGTCTAGCGAGTCCTACGAGCAGTACTTC. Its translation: CSVEFGPSSESYEQYF.

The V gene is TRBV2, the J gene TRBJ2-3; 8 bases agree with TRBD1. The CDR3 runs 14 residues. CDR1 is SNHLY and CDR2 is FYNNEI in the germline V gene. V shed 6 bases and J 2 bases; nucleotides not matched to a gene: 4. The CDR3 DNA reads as TGTGCCAGCAGCCGGACAGGGTTCACAGATACGCAGTATTTT. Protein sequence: CASSRTGFTDTQYF.

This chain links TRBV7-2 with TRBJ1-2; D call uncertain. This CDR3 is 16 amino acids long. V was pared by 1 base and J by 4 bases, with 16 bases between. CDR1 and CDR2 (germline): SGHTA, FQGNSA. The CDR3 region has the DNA TGTGCCAGCAGCTTAGATGCAAAGAAAAAATTCTATGGCTACACCTTC. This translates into CASSLDAKKKFYGYTF.

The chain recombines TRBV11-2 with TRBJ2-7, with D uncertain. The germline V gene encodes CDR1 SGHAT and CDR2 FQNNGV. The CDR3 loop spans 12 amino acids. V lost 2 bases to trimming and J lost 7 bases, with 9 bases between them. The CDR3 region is CASSLIPGEQYF. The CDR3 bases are TGTGCCAGCAGCTTAATTCCCGGTGAGCAGTACTTC. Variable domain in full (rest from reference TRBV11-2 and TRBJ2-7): EAGVAQSPRYKIIEKRQSVAFWCNPISGHATLYWYQQILGQGPKLLIQFQNNGVVDDSQLPKDRFSAERLKGVDSTLKIQPAKLEDSAVYLCASSLIPGEQYFGPGTRLTVT.

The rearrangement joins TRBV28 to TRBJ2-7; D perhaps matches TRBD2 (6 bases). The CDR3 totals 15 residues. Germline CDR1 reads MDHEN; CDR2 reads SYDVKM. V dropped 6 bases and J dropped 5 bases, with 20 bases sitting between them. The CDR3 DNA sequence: TGTGCCAGCAGCCCCCCTCCGCCCAGGAGGGACGAGCAGTACTTC. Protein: CASSPPPPRRDEQYF.

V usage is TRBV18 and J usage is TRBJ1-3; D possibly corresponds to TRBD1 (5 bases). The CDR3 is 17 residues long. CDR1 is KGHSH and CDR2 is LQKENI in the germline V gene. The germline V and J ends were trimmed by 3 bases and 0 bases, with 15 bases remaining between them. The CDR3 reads CASSPTTVPSSGNTIYF. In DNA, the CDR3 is TGTGCCAGCTCACCCACGACAGTCCCAAGCTCTGGAAACACCATATATTTT.